The 10 T cell receptor beta chains given below trace back to one sample, sequenced in a study of radiation and T cells in renal cell carcinoma. Documented time point: blood 2 weeks post-SBRT. Stated treatment: 15 Gy SBRT to primary tumor, nephrectomy 4 weeks later. Method: immunoSEQ multiplex PCR; TCRdb's copy keeps in-frame clones and lacks some. Altogether roughly 130,000 clones are present, more than 70% being singletons, with the ten largest covering 5.5% to 6.5%. This material consisted of blood, taken from a patient whose treatment included radiotherapy and nephrectomy. The receptors come from a woman in her 70s with renal cell carcinoma.

This chain links TRBV19 with TRBJ1-1; D is unclear. Germline CDR1 and CDR2: LNHDA and SQIVND (reference sequence). Trimming cost V 5 bases and J 3 bases, with 13 bases left between them. The CDR3 spans 14 residues. For the CDR3, the DNA is TGTGCCAGTAGTCCCATCCAGGTGGACACTGAAGCTTTCTTT. This translates into CASSPIQVDTEAFF.

The chain combines TRBV7-2 with TRBJ1-5; no firm D call. CDR1 and CDR2 from the germline V gene are SGHTA and FQGNSA. Trimming took off 1 base at V and 7 bases at J, with 5 bases between the two ends. This CDR3 has 12 residues. The DNA of the CDR3 is TGTGCCAGCAGCTTAGGGTTGCAGCCCCAGCATTTT. As protein: CASSLGLQPQHF. Based on the CDR3 plus reference TRBV7-2 and TRBJ1-5, the full variable domain is GAGVSQSPSNKVTEKGKDVELRCDPISGHTALYWYRQSLGQGLEFLIYFQGNSAPDKSGLPSDRFSAERTGGSVSTLTIQRTQQEDSAVYLCASSLGLQPQHFGDGTRLSIL.

The genes are TRBV9 and TRBJ1-6; D is perhaps TRBD1 (6 bases). Germline CDR1 and CDR2: SGDLS and YYNGEE. With 3 bases removed from V and 7 bases from J, the gap between germline ends came to 14 bases. The CDR3 has 15 amino acids. The CDR3 DNA reads as TGTGCCAGCAGCGAGGCCGGAGGGGGAAATTCACCCCTCCACTTT. Its protein product is CASSEAGGGNSPLHF.

This clone was recorded a few times. The rearrangement uses TRBV6-5 and TRBJ2-7, with D maybe TRBD1 (6 bases). The V end lost 6 bases, the J end lost 4 bases, and 19 bases lay between the germline ends. Germline V gives CDR1 MNHEY, CDR2 SVGAGI. The CDR3 runs 15 residues. In nucleotides, the CDR3 is TGTGCCAGCAGACGGCCACAGGGAGTGTCATACGAGCAGTACTTC. Its protein product is CASRRPQGVSYEQYF.

The chain couples TRBV5-4 to TRBJ1-1; 7 bases fit TRBD1. The germline gives CDR1 SGHNT, CDR2 YYREEE (reference sequence). Trimming took 4 bases from V and 6 from J; bases not matched to a gene: 6. The length of the CDR3 is 13 residues. CDR3 region: CASSQQGRAEAFF. CDR3 nucleotides: TGTGCCAGCAGCCAACAGGGGAGGGCTGAAGCTTTCTTT.

V and J are TRBV30 and TRBJ1-4; a weak D match, TRBD1 (6 bases). The CDR3 runs 15 residues. The V and J ends lost 4 bases and 7 bases respectively, with 19 bases between them. Germline CDR1 GTSNPN, CDR2 SVGIG (reference sequence). The CDR3 sequence is CAWTRSMGAVEKLFF. CDR3 bases: TGTGCCTGGACCCGATCAATGGGGGCGGTTGAAAAACTGTTTTTT.

The gene calls are TRBV6-1 and TRBJ2-7; either TRBD1 or TRBD2 may supply D (5 bases each). V lost 8 bases and J 6 bases, leaving 20 bases between the germline ends. Germline CDR1 reads MNHNS; CDR2 reads SASEGT. The CDR3 spans 14 residues. CDR3 in amino acids: CASSFGTRFSEQYF. The CDR3 bases are TGTGCCAGCTCGTTTGGGACGCGTTTCAGCGAGCAGTACTTC.

About this clone: Germline is not matched at one junction end, which may reflect a read error. This chain links TRBV7-7 with TRBJ2-7; weak D call: TRBD1 (7 bases). The CDR3 consists of 13 residues. Germline V CDR1 and CDR2: SSHAT, FNYEAQ (reference sequence). The CDR3 bases are TGTGCTAGCAGCTTAGTGGCAGGGGGGGAGCAGTACTTC. Amino acids: CASSLVAGGEQYF.

V and J are TRBV19 and TRBJ1-2; D gene uncertain. V lost 0 bases and J 4 bases, leaving 12 bases between the germline ends. Germline CDR1 LNHDA, CDR2 SQIVND (reference sequence). The CDR3 runs 15 residues. CDR3 residues: CASSIDPRAGYGYTF. As DNA, the CDR3 is TGTGCCAGTAGTATAGATCCGAGGGCGGGCTATGGCTACACCTTC.

The chain combines TRBV21-1 with TRBJ1-5. TRBV21-1 is a listed pseudogene. CDR3 length: 17 residues. The CDR3 nucleotides read TGTGCCAGCAGCGTAGTTTTAGCTACATTGGCACATCAGCCCCAGCATTTT. Translated, it gives CASSVVLATLAHQPQHF.